These 5 T cell receptor beta chains were sequenced from one sample in a study of cytomegalovirus exposure and HLA in healthy donors. It was with 60 Vbeta and 13 Jbeta primers that the PCR ran. Only in-frame clones appear in the TCRdb table, and some are missing; sequencing was by immunoSEQ multiplex PCR. The data contain more than 100,000 clones, roughly 70% of them singletons. Source material: PBMCs. These receptors came from a woman between 50 and 59 years old in good health and CMV-seronegative.

The V and J genes are TRBV6-5 and TRBJ1-2, with D perhaps TRBD1 (6 bases). CDR3 length: 15 amino acids. The germline CDR1 and CDR2 sequences are MNHEY and SVGAGI. The V end lost 3 bases, the J end lost 6 bases, and 17 bases lay between the germline ends. CDR3 amino acids: CASSYLDRPRDGYTF. CDR3 nucleotides: TGTGCCAGCAGTTATTTGGACAGACCGAGAGATGGCTACACCTTC.

The chain uses TRBV28 and TRBJ2-3; possibly TRBD1 for D (5 bases). The germline gives CDR1 MDHEN, CDR2 SYDVKM. The CDR3 is made up of 13 amino acids. Between the trimmed V and J ends, which lost 6 bases and 2 bases, there was a span of 9 bases. Here the CDR3 reads CASRETVTDTQYF. The CDR3 DNA reads TGTGCCAGCAGGGAGACAGTCACAGATACGCAGTATTTT.

This clone was seen a few times. The V and J genes are TRBV15 and TRBJ2-3, with 9 positions matching TRBD1. The CDR3 covers 15 residues. Germline loops: CDR1 LNHNV, CDR2 YYDKDF (reference sequence). J was trimmed by 6 bases and V by 0 bases; bases with no gene match: 4. The CDR3 reads CATSRENRGQDTQYF. CDR3 coding DNA: TGTGCCACCAGCAGAGAAAACAGGGGGCAGGATACGCAGTATTTT.

The gene calls are TRBV29-1 and TRBJ2-7, with TRBD2 matching 13 bases. Germline trimming cut 3 bases from V and 0 bases from J; bases unmatched to any gene: 5. Germline V gene lookup returns CDR1 SQVTM and CDR2 ANQGSEA. The CDR3 length is 16 residues. The CDR3 region has the DNA TGCAGCGTTGAGACTAGCGGGAGGCCCTACTCCTACGAGCAGTACTTC. Translating it yields CSVETSGRPYSYEQYF.

The chain couples TRBV4-2 to TRBJ2-7; D is perhaps TRBD2 (6 bases). Germline CDR1 LGHNA, CDR2 YNFKEQ. The CDR3 contains 15 residues. Trimming stripped 5 bases from V and 0 bases from J, with 14 bases between. The CDR3 DNA reads TGTGCCAGCAGCTACAGACTAGATGTCTCCTACGAGCAGTACTTC. Translated, it gives CASSYRLDVSYEQYF.